This TCR beta chain derives from a study of metastatic and nonmetastatic thyroid tumors. Per the germline V gene, CDR1 is MNHEY and CDR2 is SVGAGI. This CDR3 has 19 residues. The J segment lost 4 bases and the V segment lost 6 bases, leaving 15 bases of the junction unmatched. Ahead of thyroid surgery, no patient had received treatment of any kind. The table lists this clone with many counts. Its matching antigen is unknown. General study findings and limits: It was reported that TCR beta diversity was significantly higher in malignant thyroid tumors than benign nodules, in blood and tumor.

Via MiXCR, TCRdb re-called the PCR reads. The table lists roughly 22,000 clones, around 15% of them singletons, with approximately 14% in the top ten. This TCR was recovered from a female donor with papillary thyroid cancer or a benign thyroid nodule (not recorded which). Some clones in this sample may be carry-over from other donors' samples. V gene TRBV6-5 combines with J gene TRBJ2-4, with 13 bases that match TRBD2. Sequenced: blood. As DNA, the CDR3 is TGTGCCAGCAGCCAATTGCGGACTAGCGGGAGTCTGGGGAAAAACATTCAGTACTTC. Its translation is CASSQLRTSGSLGKNIQYF.